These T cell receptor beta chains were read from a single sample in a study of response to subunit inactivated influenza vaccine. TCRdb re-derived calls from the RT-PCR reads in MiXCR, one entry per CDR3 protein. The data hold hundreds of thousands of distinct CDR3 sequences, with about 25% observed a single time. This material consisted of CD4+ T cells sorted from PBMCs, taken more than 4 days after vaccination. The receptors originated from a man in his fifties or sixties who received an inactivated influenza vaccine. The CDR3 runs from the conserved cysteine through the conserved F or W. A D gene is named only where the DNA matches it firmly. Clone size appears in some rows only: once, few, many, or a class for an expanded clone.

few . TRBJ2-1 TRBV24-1 CATSDPRGGNEQFF TGTGCCACCAGTGATCCACGGGGCGGCAATGAGCAGTTCTTC
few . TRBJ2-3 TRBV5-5 CASSSYPTDTQYF TGTGCCAGCAGCAGCTACCCTACAGATACGCAGTATTTT
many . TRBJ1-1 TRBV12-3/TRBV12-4 CASSLVRAEAFF TGTGCCAGCAGTTTAGTTCGAGCTGAAGCTTTCTTT
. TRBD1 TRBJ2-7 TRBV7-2 CASSSRQGGYEQYF TGTGCCAGCAGCTCCAGACAGGGCGGTTACGAGCAGTACTTC
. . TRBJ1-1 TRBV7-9 CASSLVGGPNTEAFF TGTGCCAGCAGCTTAGTGGGGGGACCGAACACTGAAGCTTTCTTT
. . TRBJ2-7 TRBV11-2 CASSLDIGTEQYF TGTGCCAGCAGCTTAGATATTGGGACCGAGCAGTACTTC
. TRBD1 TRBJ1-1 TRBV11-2 CASSNGQGVFMNTEAFF TGTGCCAGCAGCAACGGACAGGGGGTTTTCATGAACACTGAAGCTTTCTTT
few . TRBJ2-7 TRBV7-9 CASSTPGTTYEQYF TGTGCCAGCAGCACCCCGGGCACCACCTACGAGCAGTACTTC
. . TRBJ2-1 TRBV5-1 CASSYEGTYSYNEQFF TGCGCCAGCAGTTACGAGGGGACATACTCCTACAATGAGCAGTTCTTC
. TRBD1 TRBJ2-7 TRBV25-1 CASSGRWTGVYEQYF TGTGCCAGCAGTGGGAGATGGACAGGGGTATACGAGCAGTACTTC
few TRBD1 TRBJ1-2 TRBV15 CATSRPTQGARGYTF TGTGCCACCAGCAGACCGACACAGGGGGCAAGGGGCTACACCTTC
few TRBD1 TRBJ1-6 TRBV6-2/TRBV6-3 CASSLVDRVGTPLHF TGTGCCAGCAGTCTAGTCGACAGGGTGGGGACACCCCTCCACTTT
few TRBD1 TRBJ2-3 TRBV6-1 CASSVRDRGDTQYF TGTGCCAGCAGTGTTCGGGACAGGGGAGATACGCAGTATTTT
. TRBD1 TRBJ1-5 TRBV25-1 CASRETGYNQPQHF TGTGCCAGCAGAGAGACAGGGTACAATCAGCCCCAGCATTTT
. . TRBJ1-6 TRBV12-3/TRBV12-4 CASSLGENSPLHF TGTGCCAGCAGCTTAGGGGAAAACTCACCCCTCCACTTT
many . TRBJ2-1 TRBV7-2 CASSFNSYNEQFF TGTGCCAGCAGCTTCAACTCCTACAATGAGCAGTTCTTC
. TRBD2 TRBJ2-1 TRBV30 CAWAGTSFVDEQFF TGTGCCTGGGCCGGGACTAGCTTTGTTGATGAGCAGTTCTTC
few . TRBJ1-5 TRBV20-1 CSARDGGGSSNQPQHF TGCAGTGCTAGAGACGGTGGGGGGAGTAGCAATCAGCCCCAGCATTTT
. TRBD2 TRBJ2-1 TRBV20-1 CSAPRLAGEGNEQFF TGCAGTGCTCCCCGGCTAGCGGGAGAGGGCAATGAGCAGTTCTTC
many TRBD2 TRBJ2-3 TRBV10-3 CAISESDSGRARSDTQYF TGTGCCATCAGTGAGTCCGATAGCGGGAGGGCCAGATCAGATACGCAGTATTTT
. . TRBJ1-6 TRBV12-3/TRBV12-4 CASRGGWQQHSPLHF TGTGCCAGCAGGGGTGGCTGGCAGCAGCATTCACCCCTCCACTTT
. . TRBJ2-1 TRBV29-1 CSVAAYNEQFF TGCAGCGTTGCGGCGTACAATGAGCAGTTCTTC
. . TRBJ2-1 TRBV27 CASSLSTLGPLFF TGTGCCAGCAGTTTATCGACCCTCGGGCCCCTGTTCTTC
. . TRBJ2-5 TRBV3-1 CASSQTKETQYF TGTGCCAGCAGCCAAACTAAAGAGACCCAGTACTTC
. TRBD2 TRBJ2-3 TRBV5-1 CASSTRTSATDTQYF TGCGCCAGCAGCACGAGGACTAGTGCCACAGATACGCAGTATTTT
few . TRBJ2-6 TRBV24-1 CATSETTPGQFSGANVLTF TGTGCCACCAGTGAAACCACCCCGGGACAATTCTCTGGGGCCAACGTCCTGACTTTC
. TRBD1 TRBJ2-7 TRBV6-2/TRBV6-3 CASTLTGGSFSYEQYF TGTGCCAGCACCTTGACAGGGGGAAGCTTCTCCTACGAGCAGTACTTC
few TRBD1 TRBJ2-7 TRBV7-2 CASSRQGMGYEQYF TGTGCCAGCAGCCGACAGGGAATGGGCTACGAGCAGTACTTC
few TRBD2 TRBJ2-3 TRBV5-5 CASSYLLAGGPDTQYF TGTGCCAGCAGCTACCTACTAGCGGGAGGCCCTGATACGCAGTATTTT
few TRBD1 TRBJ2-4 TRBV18 CASSPDRVIDIQYF TGTGCCAGCTCACCGGACAGGGTCATTGACATTCAGTACTTC
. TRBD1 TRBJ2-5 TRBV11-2 CASSVRSPGGRETQYF TGTGCCAGCAGCGTCCGATCCCCAGGGGGTAGGGAGACCCAGTACTTC
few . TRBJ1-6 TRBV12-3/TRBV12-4 CASSLVPNYSPLHF TGTGCCAGCAGTTTGGTTCCCAATTATTCACCCCTCCACTTT
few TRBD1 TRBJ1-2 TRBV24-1 CATSVRQGGGYTF TGTGCCACCAGTGTCCGGCAGGGGGGTGGCTACACCTTC
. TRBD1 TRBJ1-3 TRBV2 CASSDGTANSGNTIYF TGTGCCAGCAGTGACGGGACAGCAAACTCTGGAAACACCATATATTTT
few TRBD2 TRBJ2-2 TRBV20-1 CSATAGGNTGELFF TGCAGTGCAACAGCGGGGGGGAACACCGGGGAGCTGTTTTTT
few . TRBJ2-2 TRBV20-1 CSADKNTGELFF TGCAGTGCCGACAAGAACACCGGGGAGCTGTTTTTT
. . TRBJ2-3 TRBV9 CASSVAGGRNTDTQYF TGTGCCAGCAGCGTCGCCGGGGGGCGGAACACAGATACGCAGTATTTT
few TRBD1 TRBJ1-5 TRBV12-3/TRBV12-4 CASSPRDRSNQPQHF TGTGCCAGCAGTCCCCGGGACAGGTCCAATCAGCCCCAGCATTTT
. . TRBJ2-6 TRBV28 CASRARGANVLTF TGTGCCAGCAGGGCGAGGGGGGCCAACGTCCTGACTTTC
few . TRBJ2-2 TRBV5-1 CASSLTGSLNTGELFF TGCGCCAGCAGCTTGACCGGCTCCTTAAACACCGGGGAGCTGTTTTTT
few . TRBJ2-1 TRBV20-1 CSAPIYPSQFF TGCAGTGCGCCCATTTATCCTTCGCAGTTCTTC
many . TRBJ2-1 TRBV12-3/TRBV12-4 CASSDGSYTYNEQFF TGTGCCAGCAGTGATGGGAGTTACACCTACAATGAGCAGTTCTTC